This T cell receptor (beta chain) emerged from a study of shared clonotypes between healthy human individuals. The CDR3 covers 16 residues. Germline-derived CDR1 and CDR2 are MNHEY and SMNVEV (reference sequence). With 6 bases removed from V and 0 bases from J, the gap between germline ends came to 16 bases. The naive CD8 subset, CD45RO-negative cells positively selected for CCR7, excluded terminally differentiated effector memory CD45RA+ cells. The data were produced by immunoSEQ multiplex PCR, yet TCRdb's version contains in-frame clones alone and is incomplete. The repertoire holds 1.5 million to 2.5 million clones, with about 95% as singletons.

The sequencing sample was made of naive CD8+ T cells sorted from blood. The chain combines TRBV27 with TRBJ2-3, with D perhaps being TRBD1 or TRBD2 (5 bases each). The clonotype was recovered from a young man in good health. The CDR3 here is CASSPGTVPSTDTQYF. The CDR3 region has the DNA TGTGCCAGCAGCCCCGGGACGGTCCCTAGCACAGATACGCAGTATTTT.